The sequence of this T cell receptor (beta chain) was determined in a study of beta chain features in type 1 diabetes. Study as a whole: Age, gender and cell yields were alike across patients and healthy donors.

This clone was detected a few times. The antigen remains unidentified. Study findings and constraints: It was among patients, rather than healthy donors, that naive, central memory and Treg TCRB repertoires appeared more similar. In every one of the four CD4+ subsets, TCRB CDR3s were moderately but significantly shorter in Type 1 diabetes patients.

Every donor provided one heparinised blood draw, which averaged approximately 120 mL. The investigators reverse transcribed all of the isolated RNA, so they sequenced expressed TCRB transcripts. Using immunoSEQ multiplex PCR, the repertoire was profiled, and TCRdb retains in-frame clones only, with some absent. Here the sample spans roughly 500,000 clones, 10% to 12% being singletons. Germline CDR1 reads ENHRY; CDR2 reads SYGVKD. This CDR3 is 14 amino acids long. V shed 4 bases and J 5 bases; nucleotides not matched to a gene: 3. Material: naive CD4+ T cells from blood. The rearrangement links TRBV10-3 to TRBJ2-3; 10 nucleotides align to TRBD1. The TCR comes from a woman between 18 and 29 years old in good health. CDR3 bases: TGTGCCATCAGTGGACAGGGGGCTGGAGATACGCAGTATTTT. Residues: CAISGQGAGDTQYF.